This TCR beta chain was observed in a study of blood T cell repertoires in COVID-19. Across the study: Whether acute or convalescent, the COVID-19 samples came from the United States, Italy and Spain.

In the source study's methods: Counts of nucleated cells, estimated from reference gene primer amplification, were obtained. Clones were read by immunoSEQ multiplex PCR, and TCRdb kept only the in-frame ones, dropping some. Clone size and the V and J calls come from that table; the DNA yielded D and trimming. Of roughly 500,000 clones listed, roughly 89% were seen once; the top ten hold about 1%. In Seattle, patients joined the study during active infection and were tracked longitudinally. This CDR3 has 12 amino acids. Germline-derived CDR1 and CDR2 are MNHEY and SVGAGI. The V and J ends lost 6 bases and 4 bases respectively, with 6 bases between them.

The chain links TRBV6-5 to TRBJ2-2; maybe TRBD2 (6 bases). Specimen: peripheral blood. The source is a man younger than 35 with COVID-19, enrolled during active disease. This CDR3 is CASRRGTGELFF. In DNA form, the CDR3 reads TGTGCCAGCAGGCGGGGCACCGGGGAGCTGTTTTTT.